The T cell receptor (beta chain) described here comes from a study of blood T cells in healthy people across ages. The study, taken as a whole, reports: Long-lived and aged donors differed, with more naive CD4+ cells and higher diversity in the long-lived. TCR beta diversity per million T cells fell roughly linearly with age.

Concerning this clonotype: Its matching antigen is unknown.

V gave up 0 bases and J gave up 1 base, with 18 bases separating them. The CDR3 extends over 18 amino acids. Germline V gives CDR1 MNHEY, CDR2 SVGEGT. The authors ran a second PCR of roughly 6 to 11 cycles using a sample-barcoded 5' primer and a J-beta primer mix. The authors tagged each cDNA molecule using a template-switch adaptor with 12 random nucleotides. Each CDR3 protein is one row after TCRdb ran MiXCR on the 5' RACE reads. The sample lists approximately 900,000 distinct CDR3 sequences; roughly 48% were seen once. The clonotype originates from a man younger than 45 in good health. The chain recombines TRBV6-2 or TRBV6-3 with TRBJ1-1; tentatively, D is TRBD1 (6 bases). The sequencing sample was made of blood. For the CDR3, the DNA is TGTGCCAGCAGTTACTCGATCGGTCAGGACAGCACGAACACTGAAGCTTTCTTT. Amino acid sequence: CASSYSIGQDSTNTEAFF.